These T cell receptor beta chains were read from a single sample in a study of technical replicates of blood from a few donors. Profiling relied on immunoSEQ multiplex PCR, and the TCRdb table lists in-frame clones only, not all of them. The sample contains 70,000 to 80,000 clones, 92% of which appear only once. The source material was T cells isolated from PBMCs. The receptor source for this set is a human donor in good health. CDR3s include the opening cysteine and the closing phenylalanine or tryptophan. A D gene is named only where the DNA matches it firmly. For some rows the clone size is stated as once, few or many, or as a class when expanded; others skip it.

D,J,size,V,length,DNA,CDR3
NA,TRBJ1-2,NA,TRBV30,13,TGTGCCTGGAGTGCAACAGGCACCTATGGCTACACCTTC,CAWSATGTYGYTF
NA,TRBJ2-2,NA,TRBV5-1,16,TGCGCCAGCAGCTTTACACAGGAAACCAACACCGGGGAGCTGTTTTTT,CASSFTQETNTGELFF
NA,TRBJ1-4,few,TRBV19,12,TGTGCCAGTGGACAGCAGAATGAAAAACTGTTTTTT,CASGQQNEKLFF
TRBD2,TRBJ2-1,NA,TRBV10-1,13,TGCGCCAGCAGTGAAGCGGGAGTCAATGAGCAGTTCTTC,CASSEAGVNEQFF
TRBD1,TRBJ1-1,NA,TRBV27,13,TGTGCCAGCAGACAAGGGGACAGGGGCGAAGCTTTCTTT,CASRQGDRGEAFF
TRBD1,TRBJ2-2,NA,TRBV5-4,15,TGTGCCAGCAGGGCGACAGGGGGAGTCACCGGGGAGCTGTTTTTT,CASRATGGVTGELFF
NA,TRBJ2-3,NA,TRBV9,15,TGTGCCAGCAGCGTAGAGGGAAACCAGGGAGATACGCAGTATTTT,CASSVEGNQGDTQYF
TRBD2,TRBJ2-1,NA,TRBV4-3,16,TGCGCCAGCAGCCAAATCCGGACTAGCGAGGGGAATGAGCAGTTCTTC,CASSQIRTSEGNEQFF
NA,TRBJ1-2,NA,TRBV7-9,15,TGTGCCAGCAGCCCCGCGGACAGTGCTAACTATGGCTACACCTTC,CASSPADSANYGYTF
NA,TRBJ2-1,once,TRBV2,12,TGTGCCAGCAGTGCACTATCCAATGAGCAGTTCTTC,CASSALSNEQFF
NA,TRBJ1-1,few,TRBV4-3,15,TGCGCCAGCAGCCAAGATGGGGGAGGAGTCACTGAAGCTTTCTTT,CASSQDGGGVTEAFF
TRBD1,TRBJ1-1,NA,TRBV6-1,13,TGTGCCAGCAGTGTAGACAGGGGCCCTGAAGCTTTCTTT,CASSVDRGPEAFF
TRBD1,TRBJ1-5,NA,TRBV27,14,TGTGCCAGCAGTTGGGGTCAGGGGGACCAGCCCCAGCATTTT,CASSWGQGDQPQHF
TRBD1,TRBJ1-4,NA,TRBV6-1,14,TGTGCCAGCAGCGACTTGACAGGGGATGAAAAACTGTTTTTT,CASSDLTGDEKLFF
NA,TRBJ2-6,NA,TRBV11-1,16,TGTGCCAGCAGCTTTGCGGGACTTTCCGGGGCCAACGTCCTGACTTTC,CASSFAGLSGANVLTF
TRBD2,TRBJ2-2,NA,TRBV7-3,17,TGTGCCAGCAGCTTATTCGCCCTAGCGGGAGAAACCGGGGAGCTGTTTTTT,CASSLFALAGETGELFF
NA,TRBJ2-3,NA,TRBV19,13,TGTGCCAGTAGTATAAACAGGGATGATACGCAGTATTTT,CASSINRDDTQYF
NA,TRBJ2-6,NA,TRBV19,17,TGTGCCAGTACCCCACCCAGTTTCAGCTCTGGGGCCAACGTCCTGACTTTC,CASTPPSFSSGANVLTF
TRBD2,TRBJ2-1,once,TRBV27,15,TGTGCCAGCAGTCCTAGCGGTGGGAGGTACAATGAGCAGTTCTTC,CASSPSGGRYNEQFF
NA,TRBJ2-3,NA,TRBV2,18,TGTGCCAGCACCGAGGGACATATGGGTCTCCGAGGCACAGATACGCAGTATTTT,CASTEGHMGLRGTDTQYF
NA,TRBJ1-5,NA,TRBV21-1,18,TGTGCCAGCAGCACCCCGGGACTCTACGTCCCAGGCCATCAGCCCCAGCATTTT,CASSTPGLYVPGHQPQHF
TRBD2,TRBJ2-1,NA,TRBV5-4,14,TGTGCCAGCAGCTCTAGCGGCTCCTACAATGAGCAGTTCTTC,CASSSSGSYNEQFF
NA,TRBJ2-7,NA,TRBV2,11,TGTGCCAGCAGGTGGGCGCTGGAGCAGTACTTC,CASRWALEQYF
NA,TRBJ2-7,once,TRBV4-2,13,TGTGCCAGCAGCCAAGACAAAACCTACGAGCAGTACTTC,CASSQDKTYEQYF
TRBD2,TRBJ2-5,NA,TRBV28,16,TGTGCCAGCAGTTTATCCCGACTAGCGGGGCAAGAGACCCAGTACTTC,CASSLSRLAGQETQYF
TRBD2,TRBJ2-1,NA,TRBV6-6,14,TGTGCCAGCAGTACTAGCGGGATACTCAATGAGCAGTTCTTC,CASSTSGILNEQFF
NA,TRBJ2-2,NA,TRBV6-5,15,TGTGCCAGCAGCCGAACAGAAGGGGACACCGGGGAGCTGTTTTTT,CASSRTEGDTGELFF
NA,TRBJ2-1,NA,TRBV5-1,13,TGCGCCAGCAGCCCAGACAACTACAATGAGCAGTTCTTC,CASSPDNYNEQFF
TRBD1,TRBJ2-7,NA,TRBV6-1,14,TGTGCCAGCGGACAGGGGATCGCCTTCTACGAGCAGTACTTC,CASGQGIAFYEQYF
NA,TRBJ1-4,NA,TRBV18,15,TGTGCCAGCTCACCACAAGTTTCCACGAGGGAAAAACTGTTTTTT,CASSPQVSTREKLFF
TRBD2,TRBJ2-7,NA,TRBV9,13,TGTGCCAGCAGCCCGGGGGGCTCCTACGAGCAGTACTTC,CASSPGGSYEQYF
NA,TRBJ2-7,NA,TRBV6-1,19,TGTGCCAGCAGTGGTCCCACAGGGCTCCGTTTATACAGCTCCTACGAGCAGTACTTC,CASSGPTGLRLYSSYEQYF
TRBD2,TRBJ2-7,NA,TRBV6-1,13,TGTGCCAGCAGACTAGCGGGAGCATGGGAGCAGTACTTC,CASRLAGAWEQYF
NA,TRBJ1-3,NA,TRBV28,16,TGTGCCAGCAGTTTGCGGGGTAGTCTATCTGGAAACACCATATATTTT,CASSLRGSLSGNTIYF
TRBD1,TRBJ1-5,few,TRBV4-1,16,TGCGCCAGCAGCCAAGACATCGACAGGGGATGGCAGCCCCAGCATTTT,CASSQDIDRGWQPQHF
TRBD2,TRBJ2-1,NA,TRBV15,16,TGTGCCACCAGCAGAGGGGGACTATACCGCTACAATGAGCAGTTCTTC,CATSRGGLYRYNEQFF
NA,TRBJ1-1,NA,TRBV6-5,13,TGTGCCAGCAGCACTCGCATGAACACTGAAGCTTTCTTT,CASSTRMNTEAFF
TRBD1,TRBJ1-2,NA,TRBV6-1,15,TGTGCCAGCAGTGACTCCGGGACAGGGGGGTATGGCTACACCTTC,CASSDSGTGGYGYTF
NA,TRBJ2-2,NA,TRBV5-4,17,TGTGCCAGCAGCGTGGAGGGGAAAGCAGAAAGCACCGGGGAGCTGTTTTTT,CASSVEGKAESTGELFF
NA,TRBJ2-7,NA,TRBV6-5,14,TGTGCCAGCAGCCCCCGCGGGGGCCGGTACGAGCAGTACTTC,CASSPRGGRYEQYF
TRBD2,TRBJ2-2,NA,TRBV7-2,18,TGTGCCAGCAGCTCCGGACTAGCGGGCTATATGAACACCGGGGAGCTGTTTTTT,CASSSGLAGYMNTGELFF
NA,TRBJ2-3,NA,TRBV19,13,TGTGCCAGTACTAGCAGCTTCACAGATACGCAGTATTTT,CASTSSFTDTQYF